This T cell receptor beta chain was observed in a study of early T cells in non-severe SARS-CoV-2 infection. Across the whole study: Whole-blood bulk RNA, unsorted, was sequenced, and chains were unpaired.

This clonotype was counted ten times or more. Its antigen is not identified. Germline CDR1 reads SEHNR; CDR2 reads FQNEAQ (reference sequence). V gave up 5 bases and J gave up 6 bases; unmatched junction bases: 19. The CDR3 is made up of 18 amino acids. General study findings and limits: Private and CD4 specificities were missed by VDJdb matching, skewed to anti-spike CD8.

Each cDNA molecule carried a unique molecular identifier. MiXCR, applied by TCRdb to the 5' RACE reads, yields one record per CDR3 protein. The sample shows 25,000 to 35,000 distinct CDR3 sequences, approximately 6.4% of them seen only once. The sequences come from whole blood, collected at baseline. The rearrangement joins TRBV7-9 to TRBJ2-1; TRBD2 matches at 7 bases. This clonotype originated in an adult who was a healthcare worker with PCR-confirmed SARS-CoV-2 infection or an uninfected control (not recorded which). CDR3 in amino acids: CASSLGLTGGPGGNEQFF. As DNA, the CDR3 is TGTGCCAGCAGCCTGGGACTGACGGGAGGCCCAGGCGGCAATGAGCAGTTCTTC.